This TCR beta chain was sequenced for a study of CD8 T cells in ankylosing spondylitis. Whole-study findings and limits: Certain motif variants had earlier been reported in reactive arthritis synovial fluid and blood. Significant enrichment of disease-linked clones was reported in matched ankylosing spondylitis synovial fluid. It appeared that ankylosing spondylitis blood was characterized by a TCR beta motif of eight highly homologous variants.

This clonotype was found many times. Antigen specificity is unknown. By quantitative 5'-RACE with molecular barcodes, the TCR beta libraries were made. TCRdb independently ran MiXCR on the 5' RACE reads; one entry per CDR3 protein. This repertoire shows 250,000 to 400,000 distinct CDR3 sequences, roughly 12% found once; its top ten account for roughly 9.2%. This TCR was recovered from a female donor with ankylosing spondylitis or in good health (not recorded which). Input material: blood, either unsorted or a sorted T cell fraction (not recorded which).

CDR3 sequence (DNA): TGTGCCAGCAACGGCGTATTGGGCTACACCTTC. It translates to CASNGVLGYTF. The V gene is TRBV28, the J gene TRBJ1-2; D not resolved. CDR3 size: 11 residues. V was pared by 7 bases and J by 8 bases, with 11 bases between. Germline CDR1 is MDHEN and CDR2 is SYDVKM.